This T cell receptor (beta chain) appears in the sequencing data of a study of blood T cell repertoires in COVID-19. The table came from immunoSEQ multiplex PCR; TCRdb's copy has only in-frame clones and leaves some out. Among some 67,000 clones listed, 90% were seen once. V gave up 4 bases and J gave up 3 bases; unmatched junction bases: 4. The CDR3 totals 14 residues. Germline V gene sequence: CDR1 SGHAT, CDR2 FQNNGV. The gene calls are TRBV11-2 and TRBJ2-3; 7 bases line up with TRBD1. The source of this sequence is a woman under 30 with acute or convalescent COVID-19. Material for sequencing was peripheral blood. In nucleotides, the CDR3 is TGTGCCAGCAGCTATACAGGGGAAACAGATACGCAGTATTTT. Amino acids: CASSYTGETDTQYF.